One T cell receptor beta chain is described in this entry. This sample stems from a study of blood T cell repertoires in COVID-19. Background on the study: Samples came from the United States, Italy and Spain, spanning acute and convalescent COVID-19.

V lost 4 bases, J lost 1 base, and 8 bases stayed unmatched. There are 15 residues in the CDR3. Germline CDR1 reads SGHTS; CDR2 reads YDEGEE. Study processing details: Amplification from reference gene primers served as the basis for estimated nucleated cell counts. The method was immunoSEQ multiplex PCR; TCRdb's version includes in-frame clones alone and lacks a portion of them. V and J calls and clone size are given by that table; D and trimming were obtained from the DNA. The repertoire holds approximately 100,000 clones, with roughly 76% as singletons. The sample consisted of peripheral blood. This clonotype originated in a human donor in a cohort sampled during active COVID-19. V usage is TRBV5-8 and J usage is TRBJ2-7, with 7 bases matching TRBD2. Here the CDR3 DNA reads TGTGCCAGCAGCAGGACCGGGACTATTTCCTACGAGCAGTACTTC. Translated: CASSRTGTISYEQYF.